The rows below give T cell receptor beta chains drawn from one sample of a study of vaccination effects on CD4 cells after COVID-19. What these receptors recognize is not known. Sequenced by immunoSEQ multiplex PCR; TCRdb stores in-frame clones only, minus some. The table shows about 15,000 clones, with 65% to 75% occurring only once. Sequenced material: CD4+ T cells from PBMCs cultured with HCoV-NL63 spike peptides, taken after COVID-19 vaccination. The receptors were gathered from a human donor who received a COVID-19 vaccine. Both conserved end residues are part of each CDR3. Fields, in order: J gene, D gene, CDR3 length, V gene, CDR3 protein. A D gene is named only where the DNA matches it firmly.

TRBJ2-7 TRBD1 13 TRBV12-3/TRBV12-4 CASSPSDRDKQYF
TRBJ2-2 . 17 TRBV7-9 CASRLRGGLVSTGELFF
TRBJ2-4 . 14 TRBV9 CASSVGIGGGIQYF
TRBJ1-5 TRBD1 17 TRBV6-1 CASTDRGYTSSNQPQHF
TRBJ2-3 TRBD2 14 TRBV12-5 CASGSGVSTDTQYF
TRBJ2-1 TRBD2 15 TRBV6-5 CASTLLAGGNNEQFF
TRBJ2-1 . 15 TRBV9 CASSVISGPYNEQFF
TRBJ2-1 TRBD2 20 TRBV5-1 CASSFSGTSYARPRGDEQFF
TRBJ2-3 TRBD2 17 TRBV27 CASSLYKTSGGLDTQYF
TRBJ1-1 TRBD1 16 TRBV5-4 CASTRPGQGRNTEAFF
TRBJ2-7 . 13 TRBV7-9 CASSLGSFYEQYF
TRBJ1-1 TRBD1 16 TRBV3-1/TRBV3-2 CASGTVQGSTNTEAFF
TRBJ2-7 . 13 TRBV2 CASRRVGSYEQYF
TRBJ2-5 . 12 TRBV7-2 CASSYPGEAQYF
TRBJ1-1 . 13 TRBV6-5 CASSYSKTAEAFF
TRBJ2-7 TRBD1 14 TRBV6-5 CATQRTGGSYEQYF
TRBJ2-1 TRBD2 19 TRBV7-8 CASSLIPPRTRWEGNEQFF
TRBJ2-5 . 14 TRBV7-7 CASSLYEGLETQYF
TRBJ2-1 TRBD2 15 TRBV5-1 CASLLGGSSYNEQFF
TRBJ2-1 TRBD2 14 TRBV5-8 CASSRGLAGGEQFF
TRBJ2-2 . 15 TRBV4-1 CASRDFKSHPIELFF
TRBJ2-1 . 15 TRBV15 CATSRDTGSYNEQFF